Presented here are 18 T cell receptor beta chains from one specimen sequenced in a study of blood T cell repertoires in COVID-19. This table comes from immunoSEQ multiplex PCR, and its TCRdb copy is limited to in-frame clones, with some not included. Of 150,000 to 200,000 clones in the sample, over 75% were seen once. What was sequenced was peripheral blood. The receptors here all came from a man aged 40-49 years with active or convalescent COVID-19.

The chain joins TRBV6-2 or TRBV6-3 to TRBJ1-1; D is unresolved. The germline gives CDR1 MNHEY, CDR2 SVGEGT. The CDR3 totals 11 residues. The V and J ends lost 5 bases and 8 bases respectively, with 9 bases between them. CDR3 loop: CASSTTLEAFF. The CDR3 nucleotides are TGTGCCAGCAGTACCACCCTAGAAGCTTTCTTT.

This sequence joins TRBV28 and TRBJ1-1; D is ambiguous. Between the trimmed V and J ends, which lost 7 bases and 2 bases, there was a span of 11 bases. Germline assignment: CDR1 MDHEN and CDR2 SYDVKM. This CDR3 has 13 residues. The CDR3 nucleotides are TGTGCCAGCATGATCCACACAAACACTGAAGCTTTCTTT. It translates to CASMIHTNTEAFF. The whole variable domain, remainder taken from reference TRBV28 and TRBJ1-1, is DVKVTQSSRYLVKRTGEKVFLECVQDMDHENMFWYRQDPGLGLRLIYFSYDVKMKEKGDIPEGYSVSREKKERFSLILESASTNQTSMYLCASMIHTNTEAFFGQGTRLTVV.

The J gene is TRBJ2-7, the V gene TRBV11-1; no definite D call. Germline V gene data show CDR1 as SGHAT and CDR2 as FQDESV (reference sequence). CDR3 length: 14 residues. V lost 5 bases, J lost 2 bases, and 13 bases lay in between. The CDR3 here is CASSPTTPAYEQYF. The CDR3 DNA sequence: TGTGCCAGCAGCCCTACGACACCAGCCTACGAGCAGTACTTC.

This chain connects TRBV5-4 to TRBJ1-2; 9 bases are a match to TRBD1. The CDR3 is 15 amino acids. V was clipped by 4 bases and J by 6 bases; unmatched bases: 10. Germline CDR1 SGHNT, CDR2 YYREEE (reference sequence). For the CDR3, the DNA is TGTGCCAGCAGCCCGGGGGGGACAGGGAGAAATGGCTACACCTTC. This codes for CASSPGGTGRNGYTF. The variable domain in full, completed from reference TRBV5-4 and TRBJ1-2, reads ETGVTQSPTHLIKTRGQQVTLRCSSQSGHNTVSWYQQALGQGPQFIFQYYREEENGRGNFPPRFSGLQFPNYSSELNVNALELDDSALYLCASSPGGTGRNGYTFGSGTRLTVV.

This sequence joins TRBV29-1 and TRBJ1-2; TRBD1 matches 10 bases. Looked up from germline, CDR1 is SQVTM and CDR2 is ANQGSEA. V shed 7 bases, J shed 6 bases, and the junction held 5 bases outside the gene matches. The CDR3 spans 12 residues. The chain's CDR3 is CSGRQGADGYTF. In DNA, the CDR3 is TGCAGCGGCAGACAGGGGGCGGATGGCTACACCTTC.

The sample holds one count of this clone. The V and J genes are TRBV7-2 and TRBJ1-6; D not resolved. V lost 0 bases and J lost 10, with 13 bases in between. CDR3 length equals 15 residues. Germline-derived CDR1 and CDR2 are SGHTA and FQGNSA. CDR3 sequence reads: CASSLASPSGSPLHF. The CDR3 DNA reads TGTGCCAGCAGCTTAGCTTCACCTAGTGGGTCACCCCTCCACTTT.

The chain combines TRBV6-5 with TRBJ2-7, with a possible D match to TRBD1 (6 bases). The CDR3 has 15 amino acids. V dropped 6 bases and J dropped 0 bases, with 15 bases sitting between them. CDR1 and CDR2 from the germline V gene are MNHEY and SVGAGI. The CDR3 coding sequence is TGTGCCAGCAGAACGGGACAAACAAGCTCCTACGAGCAGTACTTC. Its protein product is CASRTGQTSSYEQYF.

The J gene is TRBJ1-5, the V gene TRBV21-1; TRBD1, as called in the table, went unchecked against the DNA. TRBV21-1 is given as a pseudogene. CDR3 size: 15 residues. In nucleotides, the CDR3 is TGTGCCAGCAGTATCAAAAACAGGAGCAATCAGCCCCAGCATTTT. Amino acids: CASSIKNRSNQPQHF.

The chain has TRBV7-9 and TRBJ1-1, with D hard to call. CDR3 size: 16 residues. Between the trimmed V and J ends, which lost 0 bases and 4 bases, there was a span of 15 bases. In germline, CDR1 is SEHNR, CDR2 FQNEAQ (reference sequence). CDR3 amino acids: CASSLASGKGSTEAFF. CDR3 nucleotide sequence: TGTGCCAGCAGCTTAGCGTCGGGGAAAGGATCCACTGAAGCTTTCTTT.

The rearrangement uses TRBV27 and TRBJ1-2, with TRBD1 matching 10 bases. Germline CDR1 reads MNHEY; CDR2 reads SMNVEV (reference sequence). The length of the CDR3 is 13 residues. V was clipped by 8 bases and J by 4 bases; unmatched bases: 4. CDR3 in amino acids: CASSRQGAYGYTF. The CDR3 nucleotides read TGTGCCAGCTCCCGACAGGGGGCCTATGGCTACACCTTC.

The chain joins TRBV2 to TRBJ2-1; the D is unclear. CDR1 is SNHLY, CDR2 FYNNEI, per germline. Trimming stripped 4 bases from V and 7 bases from J, with 8 bases between. This CDR3 contains 12 residues. Written as DNA, the CDR3 is TGTGCCAGCAGTGGGTACCGGAATGAGCAGTTCTTC. It yields the protein CASSGYRNEQFF.

The V call is TRBV7-2, the J call TRBJ2-7; TRBD2 agrees at 7 bases. Germline V lookup: CDR1 SGHTA, CDR2 FQGNSA. The ends lost 9 bases at V and 3 bases at J; junction bases unmatched: 8. This CDR3 comprises 13 residues. The CDR3 DNA sequence: TGTGCCAGTCGGGGAGGGAGCAACTACGAGCAGTACTTC. It translates to CASRGGSNYEQYF.

V usage is TRBV30 and J usage is TRBJ2-7, with TRBD1 identical over 7 bases. The CDR3 runs 13 residues. The V gene's germline CDR1 is GTSNPN and CDR2 SVGIG (reference sequence). V lost 1 base, J lost 1 base, and 1 base stayed unmatched. CDR3 loop: CAWSAGGSYEQYF. The CDR3 nucleotides are TGTGCCTGGAGTGCAGGGGGTTCCTACGAGCAGTACTTC.

The chain uses TRBV28 and TRBJ1-1; D may be TRBD1 (5 bases). CDR1 is MDHEN, CDR2 SYDVKM, per germline. The CDR3 is 11 residues long. Trimming stripped 8 bases from V and 4 bases from J, with 8 bases between. CDR3 amino acids: CASSQGTEAFF. In DNA, the CDR3 is TGTGCCAGCTCGCAGGGCACTGAAGCTTTCTTT.

V is TRBV6-5 and J is TRBJ1-1; TRBD1 is a possible D gene (5 bases). This CDR3 is built from 16 residues. V was cut by 0 bases and J by 3 bases, with 14 bases left in between. The V gene's germline CDR1 is MNHEY and CDR2 SVGAGI. The CDR3 loop is CASSYSGRGGHTEAFF. The DNA of the CDR3 is TGTGCCAGCAGTTACTCGGGGAGGGGCGGGCACACTGAAGCTTTCTTT.

As concerns this clone: The germline gene is not matched at one end of the junction; a read error may be the cause. The V and J genes are TRBV2 and TRBJ2-3; possibly TRBD2 for D (5 bases). The germline V gene encodes CDR1 SNHLY and CDR2 FYNNEI. The CDR3 contains 13 residues. The CDR3 coding sequence is TGTGCCAGCAAAGGCCCCGGGGAAGATACACAGTATTTT. This sequence encodes CASKGPGEDTQYF. Full variable domain (remainder filled in from reference TRBV2 and TRBJ2-3): EPEVTQTPSHQVTQMGQEVILRCVPISNHLYFYWYRQILGQKVEFLVSFYNNEISEKSEIFDDQFSVERPDGSNFTLKIRSTKLEDSAMYFCASKGPGEDTQYFGPGTRLTVL.

The chain is built from TRBV10-3 and TRBJ2-7, with 9 bases that match TRBD1. Germline V gene data show CDR1 as ENHRY and CDR2 as SYGVKD. With V trimmed by 0 bases and J by 5 bases, 5 bases remained unmatched. CDR3 length equals 15 residues. The CDR3 nucleotides are TGTGCCATCAGTGAGTCTATGGACAGGGGTCACGAGCAGTACTTC. Protein: CAISESMDRGHEQYF.

This clone has a handful of counts. The gene calls are TRBV7-2 and TRBJ1-5, with TRBD1 identical over 7 bases. The germline CDR1 and CDR2 sequences are SGHTA and FQGNSA. The CDR3 contains 13 residues. Trimming cost V 6 bases and J 6 bases; bases outside gene matches: 5. The chain's CDR3 is CASRGQNGQPQHF. CDR3 sequence (DNA): TGTGCCAGCAGGGGACAGAACGGTCAGCCCCAGCATTTT.